This is a list of T cell receptor beta chains from one sample in a study of T cell responses to AZD1222 COVID-19 vaccine. Data came from immunoSEQ multiplex PCR; TCRdb stores just in-frame clones and leaves some out. Of 150,000 to 200,000 clones in the sample, 75% to 95% are singletons; the top ten hold approximately 3%. The sequences come from peripheral blood, collected on day 0 of AZD1222 vaccination. The receptors stem from an adult in good health. Both conserved end residues are part of each CDR3. Fields, in order: CDR3 DNA, CDR3 protein, J gene, V gene, D gene, clone size. The D gene is left open where the match is weak. Clone size, where shown, is once, few, many, or a class for clones that have expanded.

TGTGCCAGCTCATCTCAGGGTAGCAATCAGCCCCAGCATTTT	CASSSQGSNQPQHF	TRBJ1-5	TRBV18	-	once
TGTGCCAGTTCCCCCCTGGGGGCGGTGAGCACAGATACGCAGTATTTT	CASSPLGAVSTDTQYF	TRBJ2-3	TRBV19	-	-
TGTGCCAGCAGCCCAGGGACAGACTACGAGCAGTACTTC	CASSPGTDYEQYF	TRBJ2-7	TRBV7-9	TRBD1	once
TGTGCCAGCAGCGTAGGGGTAAGGGAGACAGGGGGAACCTCCGGGAACTATGGCTACACCTTC	CASSVGVRETGGTSGNYGYTF	TRBJ1-2	TRBV9	TRBD1	-
TGTGCCAGCAGCTTACAAGCGGGGGAACTCTACGAGCAGTACTTC	CASSLQAGELYEQYF	TRBJ2-7	TRBV7-2	TRBD2	-
TGTGCCAGCAGCTTTTGGGGGGACCACGAGCAGTACTTC	CASSFWGDHEQYF	TRBJ2-7	TRBV5-6	-	-
TGTGCCAGCAGCTTAGAACAGCGCAAAAACATTCAGTACTTC	CASSLEQRKNIQYF	TRBJ2-4	TRBV5-4	-	once
TGTGCCAGCAGCTTGCGGACGGCAATCTCCTACGAGCAGTACTTC	CASSLRTAISYEQYF	TRBJ2-7	TRBV5-5	-	-
TGTGCCACCATCTTGCGGGCTAGCGGGACCTACGAGCAGTACTTC	CATILRASGTYEQYF	TRBJ2-7	TRBV24-1	TRBD2	-
TGTGCCAGCAACGGAGCCTTCTCCTACGAGCAGTACTTC	CASNGAFSYEQYF	TRBJ2-7	TRBV2	-	-
TGTGCCACGCGACAGGATTCTCCTCACACCATATATTTT	CATRQDSPHTIYF	TRBJ1-3	TRBV15	-	-
TGTGCCACCAGCCCCGCGGGGGGCTATGGCTACACCTTC	CATSPAGGYGYTF	TRBJ1-2	TRBV15	-	-
TGTGCCAGCAGGGATGGGACAGGGGGACAGCCCCAGCATTTT	CASRDGTGGQPQHF	TRBJ1-5	TRBV7-8	TRBD1	-
TGTGCCAGCAGCTTAAGACAGCAGAGGGGCTACACCTTC	CASSLRQQRGYTF	TRBJ1-2	TRBV7-2	-	-
TGCGCCAGCAGCCAAGGGGGACCGACAACTAATGAAAAACTGTTTTTT	CASSQGGPTTNEKLFF	TRBJ1-4	TRBV4-3	-	-
TGTGCCTGGAGTTTTAAGGGGGCCTTGAGTACGCAGTATTTT	CAWSFKGALSTQYF	TRBJ2-3	TRBV30	TRBD1	-
TGCGCCAGCAGCCTCGAATCAGGCAATCAGCCCCAGCATTTT	CASSLESGNQPQHF	TRBJ1-5	TRBV4-1	-	-
TGTGCCAGCAGTACGGGACAGGGGGCTTACGAGCAGTACTTC	CASSTGQGAYEQYF	TRBJ2-7	TRBV27	TRBD1	-
TGTGCCAGCAAGACCGCCGTCTCTAATTCACCCCTCCACTTT	CASKTAVSNSPLHF	TRBJ1-6	TRBV27	-	-
TGTGCCAGCAGCGACAATACTGCTAACTATGGCTACACCTTC	CASSDNTANYGYTF	TRBJ1-2	TRBV6-5	-	few
TGTGCCAGTAAGACGACTAGCGGGGGACTGGGGGAGCAGTTCTTC	CASKTTSGGLGEQFF	TRBJ2-1	TRBV19	TRBD2	-
TGTGCCAGCAGCGCCGCCTTTCAGGGAAGTGGCTACACCTTC	CASSAAFQGSGYTF	TRBJ1-2	TRBV21-1	-	-
TGTGCCAGCAGCTTAGCAGGGACAGGGGGGAGCCAGCCCCAGCATTTT	CASSLAGTGGSQPQHF	TRBJ1-5	TRBV7-2	TRBD1	-
TGTGCCAGCAGTTCGGGACAGGTGCCCCAGCATTTT	CASSSGQVPQHF	TRBJ1-5	TRBV28	TRBD1	once
TGCAGCGACCCTAGCGGGGGGGCCCCCAACAATGAGCAGTTCTTC	CSDPSGGAPNNEQFF	TRBJ2-1	TRBV29-1	TRBD2	once
TGTGCCAGCAGCTTGGGACAGAATAATGAAAAACTGTTTTTT	CASSLGQNNEKLFF	TRBJ1-4	TRBV5-5	-	-
TGTGCCAGCAGTTATCTGTGGGGGGCCCATGAGCAGTTCTTC	CASSYLWGAHEQFF	TRBJ2-1	TRBV6-2/TRBV6-3	-	-
TGTGCCAGCAGTCCGTCGGGCGGGACAGGGTTATACGAGCAGTACTTC	CASSPSGGTGLYEQYF	TRBJ2-7	TRBV11-2	TRBD1	-